The T cell receptor beta chain under discussion was sequenced for a study of T cells in Graves' hyperthyroidism and ophthalmopathy (dated by TCRdb to between 2018 and 2020). Broadly, across the study: Peripheral blood was sampled at the time of initial diagnosis, prior to any treatment. TCR Vbeta CDR3 sequencing of 140 or so peripheral blood samples (over 40 ophthalmopathy, 75 hyperthyroidism and approximately 17 progressor patients) is reported in the paper. The approximately 90 discovery patients were randomly split 7:3 into training and test sets. Prospective prediction of ophthalmopathy was tested in an independent validation cohort consisting of 18 hyperthyroidism patients and some 15 patients who later progressed to ophthalmopathy. After blood sampling, hyperthyroidism patients were treated with methimazole at a starting dose of 30 mg daily, and ophthalmopathy patients were treated with high-dose intravenous methylprednisolone. To identify distinguishing TCR V-J signatures, a discovery cohort of about 95 patients was used, comprising approximately 40 with Graves' ophthalmopathy and roughly 60 with stable Graves' hyperthyroidism. In addition, the study compared T-cell repertoires in thyroid tissue and in blood from roughly 6 Graves' hyperthyroidism patients. On the study overall, not on this receptor specifically: No statistical method was used to set the sample size in advance, and investigators knew the group allocation. Blood samples also contained most of the expanded thyroid clonotypes (frequency above 0.001), which suggests that blood repertoires may reflect thyroid immune responses. In validation, progression to ophthalmopathy was predicted by the model with 70.59% sensitivity and just over 72% specificity, a median of around 6.5 months before onset. A 13 V-J signature model separated ophthalmopathy from stable hyperthyroidism, with 87.88% sensitivity and 81.08% specificity in cross-validation and 80%/75% in testing.

A patient counted as having stable Graves' hyperthyroidism if no progression to ophthalmopathy occurred over 18 months of follow-up. Hyperthyroidism patients were aged 18 to 65 years and newly diagnosed, with disease duration of less than 2 months. The study excluded patients with uncontrolled infections, other autoimmune diseases, pregnancy or lactation. Diagnoses relied on clinical symptoms, serum thyroxine and TRAb, thyroid ultrasound and orbital computed tomography. Ficoll-Paque density gradient centrifugation was used to isolate PBMCs from 8.5 to 10 ml of fresh peripheral blood. Total RNA was extracted using Trizol reagent, and RNA quality was assessed on an Agilent 2100 Bioanalyzer. In the case of this clonotype: Its antigen specificity is not known. Per-base qualities were not stored, and no clone one base away is much larger.

The TCR beta CDR3 regions were amplified from the RNA transcripts. For the first round of RT-PCR on the TCR CDR3, the HTBI primer set was used together with the Qiagen OneStep RT-PCR kit. Libraries were constructed in a second round of multiplex PCR, after which size selection and purification were carried out. Libraries were sequenced paired-end with 100 bp reads on an Illumina HiSeq2000. The authors processed their data as follows. Raw data were processed with SOAPnuke, discarding reads with adapters, uncalled bases, mean Phred below 15, or no exact constant-primer or identifier match. High-quality paired reads were merged with COPE v1.2.5, and unique nucleotide sequences were defined as clonotypes. Clonotypes were aligned to IMGT TRBV, TRBD and TRBJ reference segments using MiTCR v1.1. The analysis was restricted to V-J combinations with a frequency above 0.0001, which together covered roughly 99% of the repertoires. The TCS score was defined as the ratio of F50 (clonal expansion) to E x V (chaos), calculated using BLOSUM62-based TCRdist between CDR3 peptides within each V-J. Welch's t-statistics and random forest reduced 500 to 550 V-J features to roughly 13, which were used in a naive Bayes classifier (R e1071). TCRdb reprocessing: public reads trimmed at Q25 with fastp, clones called with MiXCR, in-frame beta chains kept. Here each entry gathers all rows of one CDR3 protein and keeps the most common genes and DNA. These V and J calls are TCRdb output, not the study's own analysis. Present in this sample are approximately 530,000 distinct CDR3 sequences, about a sixth of which were seen just once. Around a sixth of the sample is in the top ten clones.

The trim is 5 bases for V and 4 bases for J, with a gap of 14 bases between the germline ends. The germline V gene sets CDR1 to SGHAT and CDR2 to FQNNGV. From its cysteine to its phenylalanine, the CDR3 spans 14 amino acids. Here the CDR3 DNA is all that survives: 42 bases in frame from base 1. Material for sequencing was blood. This TCR was recovered from a woman between 18 and 29 years old with Graves' hyperthyroidism. The chain links TRBV11-2 with TRBJ1-2, with a weak D call of TRBD1 (6 bases match). The CDR3 has the sequence CASSRGAGAYGYTF. Here is the DNA: TGTGCCAGCAGCAGGGGTGCGGGGGCCTATGGCTACACCTTC.